Each of the 25 T cell receptor beta chains below was sequenced from the same sample in a study of metastatic and nonmetastatic thyroid tumors. All patients were untreated before thyroid surgery. Via MiXCR, TCRdb re-called the PCR reads. Here the sample spans about 33,000 clones, 15% to 20% being singletons. The specimen was blood. All receptors derive from a male donor with papillary thyroid cancer or a benign thyroid nodule (not recorded which). Some clones in this sample may be carry-over from other donors' samples.

The table lists this clone with many counts. This sequence joins TRBV9 and TRBJ2-2; D may be TRBD2 (5 bases). With 2 bases removed from V and 1 base from J, the gap between germline ends came to 6 bases. Germline lookup yields CDR1 SGDLS and CDR2 YYNGEE. The CDR3 is made up of 14 amino acids. The CDR3 DNA reads as TGTGCCAGCAGCGTCGGGGTGAACACCGGGGAGCTGTTTTTT. Its protein is CASSVGVNTGELFF.

In this sample, this clone turned up many times. The chain's CDR3 is CASSPPGQDNEQFF. The CDR3 bases are TGTGCCAGCAGCCCTCCCGGACAGGACAATGAGCAGTTCTTC. The rearrangement uses TRBV11-2 and TRBJ2-1; 7 bases map to TRBD1. J gave up 5 bases and V 5 bases, and 6 bases lay outside the gene matches. The CDR3 sequence is 14 residues long. Per the germline V gene, CDR1 is SGHAT and CDR2 is FQNNGV.

This clone showed up many times. The gene calls are TRBV20-1 and TRBJ2-3; D possibly corresponds to TRBD2 (6 bases). Germline-derived CDR1 and CDR2 are DFQATT and SNEGSKA (reference sequence). CDR3 length: 16 amino acids. V lost 0 bases and J 2 bases, leaving 15 bases between the germline ends. This CDR3 reads CSARDAGSQVTDTQYF. CDR3 DNA: TGCAGTGCTAGAGATGCGGGGTCCCAAGTCACAGATACGCAGTATTTT.

This clone was seen at least ten times. The chain recombines TRBV14 with TRBJ2-7; 7 bases are a match to TRBD1. CDR3 length: 15 amino acids. V lost 5 bases to trimming and J lost 0 bases; unmatched junction nucleotides: 7. Looked up from germline, CDR1 is SGHDN and CDR2 is FVKESK. The CDR3 DNA reads as TGTGCCAGCAGCGACTGGGACAGAAACTCCTACGAGCAGTACTTC. This gives the protein CASSDWDRNSYEQYF. Full variable domain (outside the CDR3, taken from reference TRBV14 and TRBJ2-7): EAGVTQFPSHSVIEKGQTVTLRCDPISGHDNLYWYRRVMGKEIKFLLHFVKESKQDESGMPNNRFLAERTGGTYSTLKVQPAELEDSGVYFCASSDWDRNSYEQYFGPGTRLTVT.

This clone has at least ten counts. This same CDR3 is encoded by further DNA sequences in the sample. This chain uses TRBV24-1 with TRBJ2-2; the D is unclear. The V end lost 0 bases, the J end lost 4 bases, and 8 bases lay between the germline ends. The CDR3 loop spans 15 amino acids. Germline loops: CDR1 KGHDR, CDR2 SFDVKD. Here the CDR3 DNA reads TGTGCCACCAGTGATTTGGGGCAGCCCACCGGGGAGCTGTTTTTT. This encodes CATSDLGQPTGELFF.

Many counts were recorded for this clone. V gene TRBV27 combines with J gene TRBJ1-5; tentatively, D is TRBD1 (6 bases). The CDR3 has 14 amino acids. V was shortened by 6 bases and J by 3 bases, with 12 bases between the two germline ends. Germline CDR1 reads MNHEY; CDR2 reads SMNVEV (reference sequence). The CDR3 loop is CASRGHILNQPQHF. For the CDR3, the DNA is TGTGCCAGCAGGGGACACATCCTCAATCAGCCCCAGCATTTT.

The rearrangement links TRBV30 to TRBJ2-1; the match to TRBD2 covers 7 bases. The CDR3 is made up of 14 amino acids. The trim removed 1 base at V and 8 bases at J, leaving 8 bases unmatched. The germline CDR1 and CDR2 sequences are GTSNPN and SVGIG (reference sequence). CDR3 loop: CAWSGAGVGDEQFF. The CDR3 coding sequence is TGTGCCTGGAGTGGGGCGGGGGTAGGGGATGAGCAGTTCTTC.

The chain has TRBV18 and TRBJ2-6, with 7 nucleotides matching TRBD1. The germline V gene has CDR1 KGHSH and CDR2 LQKENI. V was clipped by 6 bases and J by 0 bases; unmatched bases: 20. CDR3 size: 21 residues. The CDR3 DNA reads TGTGCCAGCTCCCCTTTCGTGGGGGACAGCCGTAAAAACTCTGGGGCCAACGTCCTGACTTTC. Amino acid sequence: CASSPFVGDSRKNSGANVLTF.

Many counts were recorded for this clone. The chain uses TRBV3-1 and TRBJ2-7, with a tentative D call TRBD1 (6 bases). This CDR3 spans 14 amino acids. Trimming took 1 base from V and 3 from J, leaving 10 bases between them. Germline CDR1 reads LGHDT; CDR2 reads YNNKEL (reference sequence). The CDR3 loop is CASSQGDKLYEQYF. Written as DNA, the CDR3 is TGTGCCAGCAGCCAAGGGGACAAGCTCTACGAGCAGTACTTC.

This clone was seen a few times. The chain couples TRBV2 to TRBJ2-1; 8 bases map to TRBD2. The CDR3 loop spans 14 amino acids. CDR1 SNHLY and CDR2 FYNNEI come from the germline V gene. J lost 10 bases, V lost 6 bases, and 11 bases had no gene match. CDR3 nucleotides: TGTGCCAGCAGGGCTAGTAGAGCGGGGGCGGAGCAGTTCTTC. Amino acid sequence: CASRASRAGAEQFF.

Many counts were recorded for this clone. The J gene is TRBJ2-3, the V gene TRBV12-3 or TRBV12-4; D is possibly TRBD2 (6 bases). V was clipped by 1 base and J by 0 bases, with 14 bases between them. The CDR3 consists of 17 residues. CDR3 in amino acids: CASSLVLASASTDTQYF. The CDR3 DNA reads as TGTGCCAGCAGTTTAGTACTGGCTAGCGCCAGCACAGATACGCAGTATTTT.

This clone was counted ten times or more. This chain connects TRBV24-1 to TRBJ1-5; the match to TRBD1 covers 8 bases. Trimming took 3 bases from V and 6 from J; bases not matched to a gene: 3. This CDR3 comprises 14 residues. Germline V lookup: CDR1 KGHDR, CDR2 SFDVKD. Here the CDR3 reads CATSDQGAGQPQHF. In DNA, the CDR3 is TGTGCCACCAGTGATCAGGGGGCCGGTCAGCCCCAGCATTTT.

Comment on this clone: This may be a read error: a much more frequent sequence differs by one nucleotide. This chain uses TRBV2 with TRBJ2-3; unclear D gene. This CDR3 spans 12 amino acids. From germline, CDR1 is SNHLY and CDR2 FYNNEI. Deletions cut 2 bases from V and 4 bases from J, with 4 bases between. CDR3 amino acids: CASSEQADTQYF. In DNA, the CDR3 is TGTGCCAGCAGTGAACAGGCAGATACGCAGTATTTT.

This clone was seen only a few times. J is TRBJ2-1 and V is TRBV6-1; no clear D. The germline V gene has CDR1 MNHNS and CDR2 SASEGT. V gave up 4 bases and J gave up 4 bases, with 5 bases separating them. CDR3 length: 12 amino acids. The chain's CDR3 is CASSALYNEQFF. The CDR3 region has the DNA TGTGCCAGCAGTGCGTTATACAATGAGCAGTTCTTC.

In this sample, this clone turned up many times. The chain carries TRBV18 and TRBJ2-5; 14 bases align to TRBD2. Germline V gene sequence: CDR1 KGHSH, CDR2 LQKENI. CDR3 length: 16 residues. With V trimmed by 6 bases and J by 4 bases, 7 bases remained unmatched. CDR3 protein: CASSLPGLAGAETQYF. The CDR3 region has the DNA TGTGCCAGCTCCCTTCCGGGACTAGCGGGGGCAGAGACCCAGTACTTC.

This clone was picked up one time. The chain is built from TRBV11-2 and TRBJ2-7; 13 bases fit TRBD2. V gave up 5 bases and J gave up 4 bases; unmatched junction bases: 5. Germline V gene sequence: CDR1 SGHAT, CDR2 FQNNGV. CDR3 length: 15 amino acids. The CDR3 sequence is CASSGGLAGVYEQYF. The CDR3, as DNA: TGTGCCAGCAGCGGTGGACTAGCGGGAGTGTACGAGCAGTACTTC.

This clone was seen at least ten times. The chain recombines TRBV4-2 with TRBJ2-3; D gene unclear. The length of the CDR3 is 16 residues. The germline gives CDR1 LGHNA, CDR2 YNFKEQ. The V end was cut by 1 base, the J end by 2 bases, with 13 bases between. The CDR3 spells CASSQVGLPTTDTQYF. Here the CDR3 DNA reads TGTGCCAGCAGCCAAGTGGGTTTGCCGACCACAGATACGCAGTATTTT.

This clone was seen more than once but under ten times. Given a much more abundant clone one base away, this may be a read error. The genes are TRBV4-1 and TRBJ2-1; TRBD2 might be the D (6 bases). The CDR3 has 15 amino acids. Germline V gives CDR1 MGHRA, CDR2 YSYEKL. The V end lost 0 bases, the J end lost 7 bases, and 13 bases lay between the germline ends. CDR3 DNA: TGCGCCAGCAGCCAAGAGAAGCGGGTGAATAATGAGCAGTTCTTC. Protein sequence: CASSQEKRVNNEQFF.

The V call is TRBV12-3 or TRBV12-4, the J call TRBJ2-6; TRBD1 matches 7 bases. The CDR3 length is 18 residues. Trimming removed 3 bases from V and 4 bases from J; junction bases left unmatched: 12. The CDR3 sequence is CASSFPPRTGVGANVLTF. The DNA for the CDR3 is TGTGCCAGCAGTTTCCCCCCGCGTACAGGGGTCGGGGCCAACGTCCTGACTTTC.

On this clone: The junction does not match germline at one end; this may be a read error. This specimen includes other DNA sequences encoding the same CDR3. The gene calls are TRBV5-1 and TRBJ1-1; TRBD1 agrees at 11 bases. This CDR3 has 15 residues. Germline CDR1 and CDR2: SGHRS and YFSETQ. The CDR3 nucleotides read TGCGCCAGCAGCTCCGGACAGGGGGCGACAACTGGAGCTTTCTTT. It specifies CASSSGQGATTGAFF. The full variable domain, with the rest looked up from reference TRBV5-1 and TRBJ1-1, is KAGVTQTPRYLIKTRGQQVTLSCSPISGHRSVSWYQQTPGQGLQFLFEYFSETQRNKGNFPGRFSGRQFSNSRSEMNVSTLELGDSALYLCASSSGQGATTGAFFGQGTRLTVV.

This clone has ten or more counts. The V call is TRBV7-2, the J call TRBJ2-3, with D possibly TRBD2 on 5 matching bases. The CDR3 runs to 15 residues. Looked up from germline, CDR1 is SGHTA and CDR2 is FQGNSA. Deletions cut 7 bases from V and 3 bases from J, with 17 bases between. Here the CDR3 DNA reads TGTGCCAGCACTTCAGCGGCCCTAATAACAGATACGCAGTATTTT. This sequence encodes CASTSAALITDTQYF.

By share, this clone ranks as medium-sized (0.01 to 0.1%). V and J are TRBV27 and TRBJ2-1, with 8 bases fitting TRBD1. This CDR3 is 15 amino acids long. From germline, CDR1 is MNHEY and CDR2 SMNVEV (reference sequence). The ends lost 7 bases at V and 7 bases at J; junction bases unmatched: 12. The CDR3 protein is CASILPLGQGNEQFF. The CDR3 DNA is TGTGCCAGCATTCTGCCACTAGGACAGGGTAATGAGCAGTTCTTC.

Many counts were recorded for this clone. The rearrangement uses TRBV12-3 or TRBV12-4 and TRBJ2-5; D gene unclear. The germline V and J ends were trimmed by 5 bases and 2 bases, with 3 bases remaining between them. This CDR3 has 11 amino acids. CDR3 nucleotide sequence: TGTGCCAGCAGTCAACAAGAGACCCAGTACTTC. Translation: CASSQQETQYF.

This clone was picked up one time. Germline and junction disagree at one end, which may indicate a read error. The chain joins TRBV7-8 to TRBJ2-7; 7 bases fit TRBD2. In germline, CDR1 is SGHVS, CDR2 FQNEAQ. The length of the CDR3 is 13 residues. In nucleotides, the CDR3 is TGTGCCAGCAGTGGGGGGGACTACTACGAGCATTACTTC. Translating it yields CASSGGDYYEHYF.

This clone has ten or more counts. The conserved phenylalanine or tryptophan normally closing the CDR3 is absent here, so this likely arose from a read error. The chain is built from TRBV28 and TRBJ1-2; TRBD1 aligns across 12 bases. The CDR3 has 15 residues. With 8 bases clipped from V and 7 bases from J, the junction kept 11 bases outside the gene matches. Germline V CDR1 and CDR2: MDHEN, SYDVKM. CDR3 sequence reads: CASGLPGQGAGGYTS. The CDR3 DNA reads as TGTGCCAGCGGCCTACCGGGACAGGGGGCGGGTGGCTACACCTCC.